The clone carrying this T cell receptor (beta chain) was detected once. This table comes from immunoSEQ multiplex PCR, and its TCRdb copy is limited to in-frame clones, with some not included. The sample shows under 200,000 clones, approximately 80% of them seen only once. The sample belongs to a study of cytotoxic CD8 clonotypes in ibrutinib-treated CLL. From germline, CDR1 is LNHDA and CDR2 SQIVND (reference sequence). Trimming took 10 bases from V and 3 from J, leaving 9 bases between them. There are 12 residues in the CDR3. The genes are TRBV19 and TRBJ2-2; D may be TRBD1 (6 bases). The specimen was PBMCs, collected after 12 months of ibrutinib treatment. This sequence was found in a human donor with chronic lymphocytic leukemia. The CDR3 DNA is TGTGCCACTCACAGGGACACCGGGGAGCTGTTTTTT. Residues: CATHRDTGELFF.